What follows are 5 T cell receptor beta chains derived from one specimen sequenced in a study of OX40 agonist ivuxolimab in advanced cancers. Library preparation used the immunoSEQ multiplex PCR assay. TCRdb took this table from immuneACCESS and kept in-frame rearrangements with V and J called. Such tables lack part of the clones; where checked against another copy, unresolved V genes explain under half of the gap, and the rest is unexplained. In this sample the table shows about 56,000 clones, roughly nine tenths of which occur a single time. The leading ten clones occupy approximately 11% of the sample. This specimen was CD4+ or CD8+ T cells sorted from blood, taken in a trial of the OX40 agonist ivuxolimab. Receptor source: an adult with an advanced solid tumor such as melanoma, head and neck, liver or kidney cancer.

V gene TRBV7-9 combines with J gene TRBJ1-3, with D hard to call. Germline assignment: CDR1 SEHNR and CDR2 FQNEAQ (reference sequence). CDR3 size: 13 residues. DNA for the CDR3: TGTGCGACGCCGCAACACTCTGGAAACACCATATATTTT. This gives the protein CATPQHSGNTIYF.

V gene TRBV5-1 combines with J gene TRBJ2-5; D is possibly TRBD1 (5 bases). Trimming left V 0 bases short and J 0 bases short, with 9 bases between. The CDR3 is 15 amino acids. The germline CDR1 and CDR2 sequences are SGHRS and YFSETQ. This CDR3 is CASSLVDRHQETQYF. CDR3 coding DNA: TGCGCCAGCAGCTTGGTAGACAGACACCAAGAGACCCAGTACTTC.

The CDR3 loop is CASSPGRVYRVTGELFF. The CDR3 DNA reads as TGTGCCAGCAGCCCGGGTCGTGTGTACAGGGTCACCGGGGAGCTGTTTTTT. The chain recombines TRBV9 with TRBJ2-2; tentative D call: TRBD1 (6 bases). Germline CDR1 is SGDLS and CDR2 is YYNGEE. This CDR3 spans 17 amino acids. Trimming shortened V by 4 bases and J by 4 bases, and 20 bases separated the two germline ends.

The rearrangement joins TRBV5-1 to TRBJ2-1, with 12 nucleotides matching TRBD2. Germline trimming cut 2 bases from V and 4 bases from J; bases unmatched to any gene: 10. CDR3 size: 18 residues. In germline, CDR1 is SGHRS, CDR2 YFSETQ. The CDR3, as DNA: TGCGCCAGCAGCTTCCACGCGAGACTAGCGGGAGAGTACAATGAGCAGTTCTTC. This codes for CASSFHARLAGEYNEQFF.

The CDR3 spells CAISENVGQGSNNEQFF. In DNA form, the CDR3 reads TGTGCCATCAGTGAGAACGTGGGACAGGGATCTAACAATGAGCAGTTCTTC. V and J are TRBV10-3 and TRBJ2-1; 9 bases line up with TRBD1. The junction had 10 bases not matched to a gene; V was cut back by 2 bases and J by 5 bases. The CDR3 runs 17 residues. The germline CDR1 and CDR2 sequences are ENHRY and SYGVKD.